Below are 27 T cell receptor beta chains sequenced from a single sample in a study of metastatic and nonmetastatic thyroid tumors. TCRdb re-called clones from the PCR reads using MiXCR. The sample contains about 53,000 clones, 20% to 25% of which appear only once. Treatment of any kind had been given to no patient before thyroid surgery. Input material: blood. These receptors were obtained from a female donor with papillary thyroid cancer or a benign thyroid nodule (not recorded which). Some clones in this sample may be carry-over from other donors' samples.

Comments on this clone: An end of the junction differs from the germline gene, which may be a read error. The V gene is TRBV30, the J gene TRBJ1-5, with D unclear. This CDR3 is built from 13 residues. Germline-derived CDR1 and CDR2 are GTSNPN and SVGIG (reference sequence). The CDR3 here is CVWAPVGNQPQHF. The CDR3, as DNA: TGTGTCTGGGCCCCAGTGGGCAATCAGCCCCAGCATTTT.

This clone was seen many times. This chain joins TRBV3-1 and TRBJ1-5; 7 bases fit TRBD1. J lost 6 bases, V lost 1 base, and 3 bases had no gene match. The CDR3 spans 14 residues. Germline CDR1 is LGHDT and CDR2 is YNNKEL (reference sequence). Here the CDR3 reads CASSQGTGSQPQHF. As DNA, the CDR3 is TGTGCCAGCAGCCAAGGGACAGGCTCTCAGCCCCAGCATTTT.

The V gene is TRBV6-2 or TRBV6-3, the J gene TRBJ1-1, with D uncertain. Germline V gene data show CDR1 as MNHEY and CDR2 as SVGEGT. The CDR3 totals 12 residues. Trimming took off 0 bases at V and 7 bases at J, with 6 bases between the two ends. CDR3 region: CASSYSGYEAFF. CDR3 bases: TGTGCCAGCAGTTACTCCGGGTATGAAGCTTTCTTT.

This clone is labeled medium-sized. The V and J genes are TRBV20-1 and TRBJ1-2; no reliable D call. In germline, CDR1 is DFQATT, CDR2 SNEGSKA (reference sequence). V lost 4 bases to trimming and J lost 3 bases, with 12 bases between them. The CDR3 covers 13 residues. The CDR3 spells CSAKPRRDYGYTF. CDR3 coding DNA: TGCAGTGCTAAACCTAGGAGGGACTATGGCTACACCTTC.

This clone was counted ten times or more. This chain connects TRBV20-1 to TRBJ1-1; the D gene is possibly TRBD1 (6 bases). The CDR3 has 13 residues. CDR1 and CDR2 (germline): DFQATT, SNEGSKA (reference sequence). V was cut by 3 bases and J by 4 bases, with 12 bases left in between. The CDR3 region has the DNA TGCAGTGCTAGGAGCAGGGGAATCACTGAAGCTTTCTTT. Encoded protein: CSARSRGITEAFF.

In its sample, this clone was seen a few times. One end of the junction varies from germline; a read error may be responsible. CDR3 sequence: CASIYSVLAVGRNEQFF. The CDR3 coding sequence is TGTGCCAGCATTTACTCTGTACTAGCGGTCGGGAGGAATGAGCAGTTCTTC. V gene TRBV6-5 combines with J gene TRBJ2-1; TRBD2 matches at 8 bases. Germline CDR1 MNHEY, CDR2 SVGAGI. The CDR3 covers 17 residues.

This clone was seen repeatedly, ten times or more. The V call is TRBV20-1, the J call TRBJ1-1; unclear D gene. There are 14 residues in the CDR3. V lost 0 bases to trimming and J lost 6 bases, with 14 bases between them. Germline lookup yields CDR1 DFQATT and CDR2 SNEGSKA (reference sequence). CDR3 DNA sequence: TGCAGTGCTAGAGATCTCAGAGGGAGATCTGAAGCTTTCTTT. Its translation is CSARDLRGRSEAFF.

This clone was seen repeatedly, ten times or more. This chain links TRBV27 with TRBJ2-7, with 8 positions matching TRBD1. This CDR3 spans 15 amino acids. The V segment lost 2 bases and the J segment 0 bases; nucleotides outside the gene matches: 3. Germline V gene sequence: CDR1 MNHEY, CDR2 SMNVEV (reference sequence). CDR3 DNA sequence: TGTGCCAGCAGTTTACTGGACAGGGTCTCCTACGAGCAGTACTTC. Encoded protein: CASSLLDRVSYEQYF.

The chain recombines TRBV5-1 with TRBJ1-1; 7 bases line up with TRBD1. Germline trimming cut 2 bases from V and 0 bases from J; bases unmatched to any gene: 10. Germline V gene lookup returns CDR1 SGHRS and CDR2 YFSETQ. The CDR3 has 17 residues. CDR3 nucleotides: TGCGCCAGCAGCTTTCAGGGGGAAGAAAGTCTGAACACTGAAGCTTTCTTT. The encoded protein is CASSFQGEESLNTEAFF.

This clone was counted a few times. At one of its ends the junction is not consistent with the germline gene, which may arise from a read error. The chain has TRBV6-1 and TRBJ2-2, with a possible D match to TRBD1 (6 bases). The CDR3 runs 14 residues. CDR1 is MNHNS, CDR2 SASEGT, per germline. CDR3 in amino acids: CASRRDINTGDLFF. For the CDR3, the DNA is TGTGCCAGCAGACGGGACATTAACACCGGGGATCTGTTTTTT.

This clone has a count of ten or more. The chain links TRBV19 to TRBJ1-2, with D hard to call. CDR1 and CDR2 (germline): LNHDA, SQIVND (reference sequence). V lost 2 bases, J lost 3 bases, and 13 bases lay in between. CDR3 length: 15 amino acids. The CDR3 sequence is CASSINPATHYGYTF. The DNA of the CDR3 is TGTGCCAGTAGTATAAACCCCGCGACCCACTATGGCTACACCTTC.

This clone was counted a few times. The chain links TRBV28 to TRBJ1-1; D may be TRBD1 (5 bases). Germline values: CDR1 MDHEN, CDR2 SYDVKM. The CDR3 totals 14 residues. Trimming stripped 4 bases from V and 7 bases from J, with 16 bases between. The CDR3 spells CASSSGGERHEAFF. Here the CDR3 DNA reads TGTGCCAGCAGTTCGGGAGGGGAGCGACATGAAGCTTTCTTT.

This clone was observed at least ten times. The chain employs TRBV25-1 and TRBJ1-4; D call uncertain. In germline, CDR1 is MGHDK, CDR2 SYGVNS. V lost 0 bases, J lost 0 bases, and 11 bases lay in between. CDR3 length equals 17 residues. The CDR3 DNA reads TGTGCCAGCAGTGAATATCCCTCGCCTGCAACTAATGAAAAACTGTTTTTT. This codes for CASSEYPSPATNEKLFF.

This clone was detected many times. This sequence joins TRBV3-1 and TRBJ2-6; D is unresolved. Trimming cost V 0 bases and J 0 bases, with 9 bases left between them. CDR1 is LGHDT and CDR2 is YNNKEL in the germline V gene (reference sequence). The CDR3 contains 17 residues. The DNA for the CDR3 is TGTGCCAGCAGCCAAGAATTACAGCTCTCTGGGGCCAACGTCCTGACTTTC. Translating it yields CASSQELQLSGANVLTF. The whole variable domain, remainder taken from reference TRBV3-1 and TRBJ2-6, is DTAVSQTPKYLVTQMGNDKSIKCEQNLGHDTMYWYKQDSKKFLKIMFSYNNKELIINETVPNRFSPKSPDKAHLNLHINSLELGDSAVYFCASSQELQLSGANVLTFGAGSRLTVL.

This clone was seen many times. The CDR3 sequence: CASSDEGGENEKLFF. Written as DNA, the CDR3 is TGTGCCAGCAGTGACGAGGGGGGAGAGAATGAAAAACTGTTTTTT. The V gene is TRBV6-1, the J gene TRBJ1-4, with D possibly being TRBD1 (6 bases). V was shortened by 3 bases and J by 5 bases, with 13 bases between the two germline ends. From germline, CDR1 is MNHNS and CDR2 SASEGT. The CDR3 length is 15 residues.

This clone occurred a few times. With a much larger clone just one base away, this may be a read error. V and J are TRBV12-3 or TRBV12-4 and TRBJ2-2; the D is unclear. The CDR3 is made up of 13 amino acids. V lost 5 bases, J lost 3 bases, and 7 bases lay in between. CDR3 sequence reads: CASSGGYTGELFF. In DNA, the CDR3 is TGTGCCAGCAGTGGCGGTTACACCGGGGAGCTGTTTTTT.

On this clone: It may be a read error: a sequence one base away is much more abundant. The chain joins TRBV14 to TRBJ2-5; 7 bases are a match to TRBD2. CDR3 length: 15 amino acids. Germline V gene data show CDR1 as SGHDN and CDR2 as FVKESK. CDR3 in DNA: TGTGCCAGCATCCAAGATCGGGGAGGGGTTGAGACCCAGTACTTC. This translates into CASIQDRGGVETQYF.

This clone turned up a few times. A read error may explain this, as a much larger clone is one base away. The rearrangement joins TRBV19 to TRBJ2-5, with a weak D call TRBD1 (6 bases). Between the trimmed V and J ends, which lost 1 base and 14 bases, there was a span of 17 bases. This CDR3 is built from 13 residues. CDR1 is LNHDA and CDR2 is SQIVND in the germline V gene (reference sequence). CDR3 in DNA: TGTGCCAGTAGTATAGGTCTTACAGGGCCAAATTACTTC. Translating gives CASSIGLTGPNYF.

This clone was detected ten times or more. V gene TRBV11-1 combines with J gene TRBJ2-2; the match to TRBD1 covers 9 bases. The CDR3 is made up of 16 amino acids. V lost 4 bases and J lost 5; bases outside the gene matches: 8. The germline V gene encodes CDR1 SGHAT and CDR2 FQDESV (reference sequence). The DNA of the CDR3 is TGTGCCAGCAGCTCCCTGACAGGGGGTTGGACCGGGGAGCTGTTTTTT. Encoded protein: CASSSLTGGWTGELFF. Full variable domain (remainder filled in from reference TRBV11-1 and TRBJ2-2): EAEVAQSPRYKITEKSQAVAFWCDPISGHATLYWYRQILGQGPELLVQFQDESVVDDSQLPKDRFSAERLKGVDSTLKIQPAELGDSAMYLCASSSLTGGWTGELFFGEGSRLTVL.

This clone was seen a handful of times. The chain recombines TRBV24-1 with TRBJ2-1, with a tentative D call TRBD1 (6 bases). V lost 4 bases and J 6 bases, leaving 12 bases between the germline ends. The CDR3 spans 14 residues. Germline assignment: CDR1 KGHDR and CDR2 SFDVKD. The DNA for the CDR3 is TGTGCCACCAGTGACCCGTGGGGGCTCAATGAGCAGTTCTTC. Translating it yields CATSDPWGLNEQFF.

In this sample, this clone turned up many times. This sequence joins TRBV20-1 and TRBJ2-3, with D possibly being TRBD2 (5 bases). Trimming took 3 bases from V and 2 from J, leaving 9 bases between them. Germline-derived CDR1 and CDR2 are DFQATT and SNEGSKA (reference sequence). The CDR3 contains 13 residues. CDR3 sequence (DNA): TGCAGTGCTAGTTCCGGGATCACAGATACGCAGTATTTT. Amino acid sequence: CSASSGITDTQYF.

The table lists this clone with a few counts. A read error may explain this, as a much larger clone is one base away. The same CDR3 is also encoded by other DNA sequences in this sample. This chain uses TRBV3-1 with TRBJ2-5; D possibly corresponds to TRBD2 (5 bases). Trimming shortened V by 3 bases and J by 5 bases, and 13 bases separated the two germline ends. In germline, CDR1 is LGHDT, CDR2 YNNKEL (reference sequence). The CDR3 totals 14 residues. CDR3 sequence: CASSQGRMTETQYF. The CDR3 DNA follows: TGTGCCAGCAGCCAGGGGAGAATGACTGAGACCCAGTACTTC.

About this clone itself: Possible read error: a much larger clone is one base away. The chain links TRBV20-1 to TRBJ2-7; no clear D gene. The CDR3 is 11 residues long. The germline V and J ends were trimmed by 8 bases and 1 base, with 9 bases remaining between them. Germline V gene data show CDR1 as DFQATT and CDR2 as SNEGSKA (reference sequence). Here the CDR3 reads CSSRKSYEQYF. The CDR3 bases are TGCAGTTCACGCAAGTCCTACGAGCAGTACTTC.

This clone was seen repeatedly, ten times or more. This chain uses TRBV3-1 with TRBJ2-7; D is uncertain. The CDR3 has 12 residues. V was trimmed by 4 bases and J by 1 base, leaving 5 bases between them. Germline CDR1 and CDR2: LGHDT and YNNKEL (reference sequence). The CDR3 spells CASSPRSYEQYF. CDR3 bases: TGTGCCAGCAGCCCGCGGTCCTACGAGCAGTACTTC.

This clone was picked up many times. The chain links TRBV19 to TRBJ2-7; 9 bases align to TRBD1. J lost 5 bases, V lost 4 bases, and 6 bases had no gene match. Germline V gives CDR1 LNHDA, CDR2 SQIVND (reference sequence). The CDR3 covers 14 residues. In nucleotides, the CDR3 is TGTGCCAGTAGTACGGGACAGGGTCACGACGAGCAGTACTTC. It translates to CASSTGQGHDEQYF.

This clone was detected ten times or more. V is TRBV20-1 and J is TRBJ2-5; unclear D gene. Between the trimmed V and J ends, which lost 3 bases and 3 bases, there was a span of 5 bases. Germline loops: CDR1 DFQATT, CDR2 SNEGSKA (reference sequence). This CDR3 spans 11 amino acids. The CDR3 DNA is TGCAGTGCTAGTCCAGAAGAGACCCAGTACTTC. Translating gives CSASPEETQYF.

This clone was detected many times. V and J are TRBV20-1 and TRBJ2-1; D call uncertain. The ends were cut back, 3 bases at V and 3 bases at J, with 12 bases in the middle. This CDR3 is 14 amino acids long. Per germline, CDR1 DFQATT and CDR2 SNEGSKA (reference sequence). CDR3 nucleotide sequence: TGCAGTGCTAGCTCTCCAGCCTACTACAATGAGCAGTTCTTC. It yields the protein CSASSPAYYNEQFF.